This record looks at one T cell receptor beta chain sequence and its context. The antigen is not known. Treatment reported: roughly 19 received Ad26.COV2.S at low or high dose, single or two shots; several received placebo; per-sample allocation not given. The samples date from day 63 after the first vaccine or placebo injection. V was pared by 3 bases and J by 4 bases, with 5 bases between. Germline V gene lookup returns CDR1 SGHNT and CDR2 YENEEA. The CDR3 spans 12 residues. This sample was included in a study of Ad26.COV2.S vaccination and SARS-CoV-2 variants. Study-level points and caveats: Researchers cautioned that TCR breadth and depth analyses may have underestimated total T cell responses. Spike-specific responses of CD8+ and CD4+ T cells were reported to display substantial breadth after vaccination.

The method was immunoSEQ multiplex PCR; TCRdb's version includes in-frame clones alone and lacks a portion of them. The sample lists about 480,000 clones, approximately 90% occurring once. The chain combines TRBV11-3 with TRBJ2-3; D is unclear. The TCR originated in a person aged 18 to 59 who received the Ad26.COV2.S COVID-19 vaccine or a placebo. Sequenced material: peripheral blood, taken in a trial of Ad26.COV2.S vaccine versus placebo. The CDR3 loop is CASSFRADTQYF. The CDR3 DNA reads TGTGCCAGCAGCTTTAGGGCAGATACGCAGTATTTT.